This is a list of T cell receptor beta chains from one sample in a study of T cell responses to AZD1222 COVID-19 vaccine. Generated by immunoSEQ multiplex PCR, the TCRdb table keeps only in-frame clones and is missing some. In the table there are fewer than 180,000 clones, around 94% of which are singletons. The material sequenced was peripheral blood, taken on day 0 of AZD1222 vaccination. The source is an adult in good health. Each CDR3 is given with its conserved first and last residue. D genes are given only for firm matches. Some rows mark clone size as missing; the rest say once, few, many or name a class of expanded clone.

size,J,D,V,CDR3,DNA
NA,TRBJ1-2,TRBD1,TRBV28,CASSSDRAQGYGYTF,TGTGCCAGCAGTTCTGACAGGGCTCAGGGGTATGGCTACACCTTC
NA,TRBJ2-3,NA,TRBV4-2,CASSQDSRQAGGDTQYF,TGTGCCAGCAGCCAAGATAGTAGACAGGCAGGAGGAGATACGCAGTATTTT
once,TRBJ2-3,NA,TRBV19,CASSNPPDTQYF,TGTGCCAGTAGTAACCCTCCAGATACGCAGTATTTT
once,TRBJ2-5,TRBD2,TRBV5-4,CASRTRGGRETQYF,TGTGCCAGCAGAACTCGGGGGGGCAGGGAGACCCAGTACTTC
NA,TRBJ1-1,TRBD1,TRBV7-9,CASSPTGRGSEAFF,TGTGCCAGCAGCCCGACAGGGAGAGGCTCTGAAGCTTTCTTT
NA,TRBJ1-2,NA,TRBV11-2,CASSPTGGAYGYTF,TGTGCCAGCAGTCCCACGGGGGGGGCCTATGGCTACACCTTC
NA,TRBJ2-2,NA,TRBV9,CASSFNKWGQGDTGELFF,TGTGCCAGCAGCTTCAACAAGTGGGGGCAGGGAGACACCGGGGAGCTGTTTTTT
NA,TRBJ1-6,NA,TRBV11-2,CASSLEDTDNSPLHF,TGTGCCAGCAGCTTAGAGGACACCGATAATTCACCCCTCCACTTT
few,TRBJ2-2,TRBD2,TRBV27,CASSLSGLAFGELFF,TGTGCCAGCAGTTTGTCTGGACTAGCGTTCGGGGAGCTGTTTTTT
NA,TRBJ1-3,NA,TRBV3-1/TRBV3-2,CASSQEARVGNTIYF,TGTGCCAGCAGCCAAGAAGCGAGGGTTGGAAACACCATATATTTT
NA,TRBJ1-2,NA,TRBV6-5,CASSYYFGANYGYTF,TGTGCCAGCAGTTACTATTTTGGGGCAAACTATGGCTACACCTTC
NA,TRBJ1-4,TRBD1,TRBV27,CASSLTAPQGGPTNEKLFF,TGTGCCAGCAGTTTAACCGCCCCACAGGGGGGGCCAACTAATGAAAAACTGTTTTTT
NA,TRBJ2-3,TRBD2,TRBV4-2,CASSQDQGLAGPTDTQYF,TGTGCCAGCAGCCAAGATCAGGGGCTAGCGGGGCCGACAGATACGCAGTATTTT
NA,TRBJ1-4,NA,TRBV5-1,CASRVGAKGKLFF,TGCGCCAGCAGGGTTGGGGCAAAAGGGAAACTGTTTTTT
NA,TRBJ2-5,TRBD2,TRBV9,CASSASTSGGPFQETQYF,TGTGCCAGCAGCGCCTCGACTAGCGGGGGGCCATTCCAAGAGACCCAGTACTTC
NA,TRBJ1-1,NA,TRBV4-3,CASNTLHKENTEAFF,TGCGCCAGCAACACACTCCACAAGGAGAACACTGAAGCTTTCTTT
NA,TRBJ1-6,NA,TRBV6-5,CASSYSNGNPPLHF,TGTGCCAGCAGTTACTCGAACGGCAACCCACCCCTCCACTTT
NA,TRBJ2-2,NA,TRBV30,CAWSENTYPGELFF,TGTGCCTGGAGTGAAAACACGTATCCCGGGGAGCTGTTTTTT
NA,TRBJ1-5,NA,TRBV6-5,CASTTDYSNQPQHF,TGTGCCAGCACGACAGACTATAGCAATCAGCCCCAGCATTTT
NA,TRBJ2-2,NA,TRBV7-2,CASSPLGGNGFVGELFF,TGTGCCAGCAGCCCCCTCGGGGGAAATGGGTTTGTGGGGGAGCTGTTTTTT